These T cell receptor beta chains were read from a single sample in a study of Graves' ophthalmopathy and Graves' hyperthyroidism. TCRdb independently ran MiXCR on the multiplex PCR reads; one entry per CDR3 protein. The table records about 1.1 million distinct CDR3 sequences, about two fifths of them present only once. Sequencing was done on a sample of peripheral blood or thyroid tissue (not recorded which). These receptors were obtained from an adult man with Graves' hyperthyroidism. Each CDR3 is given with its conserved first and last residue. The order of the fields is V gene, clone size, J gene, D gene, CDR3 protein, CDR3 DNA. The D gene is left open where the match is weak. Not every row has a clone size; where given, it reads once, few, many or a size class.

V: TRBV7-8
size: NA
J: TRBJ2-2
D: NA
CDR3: CASSSRIRRELFF
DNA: TGTGCCAGCAGCTCCCGGATCCGCCGGGAGCTGTTTTTT

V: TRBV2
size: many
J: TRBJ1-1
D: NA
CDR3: CASGRQVPEAFF
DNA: TGTGCCAGCGGTCGACAGGTCCCAGAAGCTTTCTTT

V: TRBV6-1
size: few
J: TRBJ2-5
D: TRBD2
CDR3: CASSEGGGWETQYF
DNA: TGTGCCAGCAGTGAAGGCGGGGGGTGGGAGACCCAGTACTTC

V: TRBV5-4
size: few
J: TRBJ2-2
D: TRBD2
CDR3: CASSHTGTSDTGELFF
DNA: TGTGCCAGCAGCCACACCGGGACTAGTGACACCGGGGAGCTGTTTTTT

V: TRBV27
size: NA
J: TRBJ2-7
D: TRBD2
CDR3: CASSLIAGPNEQYF
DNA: TGTGCCAGCAGCCTAATAGCGGGGCCTAACGAGCAGTACTTC

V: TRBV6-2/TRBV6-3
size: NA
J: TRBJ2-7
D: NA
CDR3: CASGRDAKAYEQYF
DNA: TGTGCCTCTGGGCGTGACGCAAAAGCCTACGAGCAGTACTTC

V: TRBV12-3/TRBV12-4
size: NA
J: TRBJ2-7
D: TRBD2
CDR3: CATTRGDGHEQYF
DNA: TGTGCCACCACCCGGGGGGATGGCCACGAGCAGTACTTC

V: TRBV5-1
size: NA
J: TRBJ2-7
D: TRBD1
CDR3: CASSFSGTGGALYF
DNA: TGTGCCAGCAGCTTCTCCGGGACAGGGGGTGCGCTGTACTTC

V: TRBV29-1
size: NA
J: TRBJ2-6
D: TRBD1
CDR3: CSVRQGAAGANVLTF
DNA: TGCAGCGTCCGACAGGGGGCGGCCGGGGCCAACGTCCTGACTTTC

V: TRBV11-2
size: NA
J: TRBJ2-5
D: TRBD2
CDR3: CASSPGTSTETQYF
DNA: TGTGCCAGCAGCCCCGGGACTAGCACAGAGACCCAGTACTTC

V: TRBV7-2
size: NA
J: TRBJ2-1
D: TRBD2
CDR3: CASSRTSGVRYNEQFF
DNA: TGTGCCAGCAGCAGGACTAGCGGGGTGCGCTACAATGAGCAGTTCTTC

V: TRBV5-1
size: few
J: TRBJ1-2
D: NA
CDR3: CASSYSGTLSRYGYTF
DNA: TGCGCCAGCAGCTACAGTGGGACTCTCTCTCGCTATGGCTACACCTTC

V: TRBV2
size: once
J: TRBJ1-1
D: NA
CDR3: CASSLRGRSGAFF
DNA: TGTGCCAGCAGCCTCAGGGGACGCTCTGGGGCTTTCTTT

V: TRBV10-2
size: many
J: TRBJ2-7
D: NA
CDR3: CASRVGSTSYEQYF
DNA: TGCGCCAGCAGAGTCGGCAGCACTTCCTACGAGCAGTACTTC

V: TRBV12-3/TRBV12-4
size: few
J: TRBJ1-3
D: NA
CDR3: CASSLSTRPGNTIYF
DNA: TGTGCCAGCAGTTTAAGCACCCGCCCTGGAAACACCATATATTTT

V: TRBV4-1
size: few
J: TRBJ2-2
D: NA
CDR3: CASSQNSGPPNTGELFF
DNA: TGCGCCAGCAGCCAAAACTCCGGGCCCCCGAACACCGGGGAGCTGTTTTTT

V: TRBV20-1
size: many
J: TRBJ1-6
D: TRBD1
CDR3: CSARQGNSPLHF
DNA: TGCAGTGCTCGACAGGGAAATTCACCCCTCCACTTT

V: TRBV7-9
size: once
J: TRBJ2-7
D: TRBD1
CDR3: CASSLAAVQGGEQYF
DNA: TGTGCCAGCAGCTTAGCAGCGGTACAGGGGGGCGAGCAGTACTTC

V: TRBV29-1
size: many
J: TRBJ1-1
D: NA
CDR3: CSSCEGSEAFF
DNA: TGCAGCTCCTGCGAGGGGTCTGAAGCTTTCTTT

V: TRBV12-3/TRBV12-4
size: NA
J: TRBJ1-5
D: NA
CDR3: CASGPGTFGNQPQHF
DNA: TGTGCCAGCGGCCCCGGGACATTTGGCAATCAGCCCCAGCATTTT

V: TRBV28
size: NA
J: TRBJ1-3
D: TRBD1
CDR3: CASSVDRLSGNTIYF
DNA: TGTGCCAGCAGCGTGGACAGGCTCTCTGGAAACACCATATATTTT

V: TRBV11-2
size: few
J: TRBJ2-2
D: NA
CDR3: CASSQQILVTGELFF
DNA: TGTGCCAGCAGCCAACAGATTTTAGTTACCGGGGAGCTGTTTTTT

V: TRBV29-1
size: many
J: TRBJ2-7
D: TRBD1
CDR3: CSVVGGTGNSYEQYF
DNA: TGCAGCGTTGTCGGTGGGACAGGGAACTCCTACGAGCAGTACTTC

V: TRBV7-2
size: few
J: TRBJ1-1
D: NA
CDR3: CASSLDRGGVDEAFF
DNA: TGTGCCAGCAGCTTAGATCGTGGGGGGGTGGATGAAGCTTTCTTT

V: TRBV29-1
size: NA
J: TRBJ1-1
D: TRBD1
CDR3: CSVARDRGTEAFF
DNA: TGCAGCGTTGCGAGGGACAGGGGAACTGAAGCTTTCTTT

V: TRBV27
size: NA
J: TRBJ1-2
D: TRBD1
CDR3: CASSSGQGVYGYTF
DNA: TGTGCCAGCAGTTCCGGACAGGGGGTCTATGGCTACACCTTC

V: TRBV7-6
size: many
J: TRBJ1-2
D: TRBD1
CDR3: CASSPDRGLYGYTF
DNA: TGTGCCAGCAGCCCTGACAGGGGGCTCTATGGCTACACCTTC

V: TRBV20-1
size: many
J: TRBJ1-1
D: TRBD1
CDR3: CSALAPTGANTEAFF
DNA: TGCAGTGCTCTAGCCCCAACAGGGGCGAACACTGAAGCTTTCTTT

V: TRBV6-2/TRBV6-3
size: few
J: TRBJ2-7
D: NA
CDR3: CASSYLRTYEQYF
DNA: TGTGCCAGCAGTTACTTGAGAACCTACGAGCAGTACTTC

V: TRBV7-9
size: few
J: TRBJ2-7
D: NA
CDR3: CASSRRDTPYVGQYF
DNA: TGTGCCAGCAGCCGACGGGATACCCCCTACGTCGGGCAGTACTTC

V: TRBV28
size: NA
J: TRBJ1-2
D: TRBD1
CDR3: CASSQPGQGAHGYTF
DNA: TGTGCCAGCAGTCAACCGGGACAGGGGGCTCATGGCTACACCTTC

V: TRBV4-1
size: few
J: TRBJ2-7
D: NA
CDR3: CASSQTGSVEQYF
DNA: TGCGCCAGCAGCCAAACAGGGTCGGTCGAGCAGTACTTC

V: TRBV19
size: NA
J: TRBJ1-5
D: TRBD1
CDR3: CASRIRDRVNQPQHF
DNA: TGTGCCAGTAGGATCCGGGACAGGGTTAATCAGCCCCAGCATTTT

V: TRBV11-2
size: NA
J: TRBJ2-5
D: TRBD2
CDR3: CASSLGGSGSLRETQYF
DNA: TGTGCCAGCAGCTTAGGGGGGAGCGGGAGCCTCCGAGAGACCCAGTACTTC

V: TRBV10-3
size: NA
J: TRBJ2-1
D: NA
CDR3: CAIGFRASYNEQFF
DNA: TGTGCCATCGGGTTTCGGGCCTCCTACAATGAGCAGTTCTTC

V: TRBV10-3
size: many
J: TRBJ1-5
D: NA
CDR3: CAISESDWDNQPQHF
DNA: TGTGCCATCAGTGAGTCGGACTGGGACAATCAGCCCCAGCATTTT

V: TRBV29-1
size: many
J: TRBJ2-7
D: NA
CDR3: CSASGTVSYEQYF
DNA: TGCAGCGCGAGCGGGACAGTCTCCTACGAGCAGTACTTC

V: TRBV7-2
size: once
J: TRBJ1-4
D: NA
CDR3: CAGSLVQAREKLFF
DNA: TGTGCCGGCAGCTTAGTACAGGCTCGGGAAAAACTGTTTTTT

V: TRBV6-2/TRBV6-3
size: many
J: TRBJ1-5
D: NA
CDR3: CASAVTEVEPQHF
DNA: TGTGCCAGCGCAGTGACCGAGGTCGAACCCCAGCATTTT

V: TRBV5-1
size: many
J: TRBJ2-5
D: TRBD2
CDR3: CASSAGLAGDGTQYF
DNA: TGCGCCAGCAGCGCGGGACTAGCGGGGGACGGGACCCAGTACTTC

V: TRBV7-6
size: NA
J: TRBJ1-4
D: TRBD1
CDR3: CASSLNRGSEEKLFF
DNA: TGTGCCAGCAGCTTAAACAGGGGGTCCGAGGAAAAACTGTTTTTT

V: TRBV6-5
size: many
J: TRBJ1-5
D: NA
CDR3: CASSYSRWPQHF
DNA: TGTGCCAGCAGTTACTCCAGGTGGCCCCAGCATTTT

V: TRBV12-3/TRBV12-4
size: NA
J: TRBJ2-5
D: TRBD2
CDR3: CASSSPSREGLETQYF
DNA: TGTGCCAGCAGTTCCCCTTCCCGGGAGGGCCTGGAGACCCAGTACTTC

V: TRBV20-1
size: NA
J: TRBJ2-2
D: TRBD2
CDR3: CSATSEASGNTGELFF
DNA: TGCAGTGCCACCAGTGAGGCTAGCGGAAACACCGGGGAGCTGTTTTTT

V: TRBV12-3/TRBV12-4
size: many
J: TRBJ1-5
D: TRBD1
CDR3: CASSRRSGQNNQPQHF
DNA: TGTGCCAGCAGCCGCCGATCGGGACAGAACAATCAGCCCCAGCATTTT

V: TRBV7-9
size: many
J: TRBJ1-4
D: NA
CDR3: CASSFSSSGVREKLFF
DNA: TGTGCCAGCAGCTTCTCATCATCAGGGGTCAGGGAAAAACTGTTTTTT

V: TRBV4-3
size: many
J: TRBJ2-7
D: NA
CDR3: CASSQRRRRDEQYF
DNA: TGCGCCAGCAGCCAAAGGAGGAGGCGGGACGAGCAGTACTTC

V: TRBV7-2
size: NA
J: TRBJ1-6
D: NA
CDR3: CASSLTAKDSPLHF
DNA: TGTGCCAGCAGCTTGACAGCCAAGGATTCACCCCTCCACTTT

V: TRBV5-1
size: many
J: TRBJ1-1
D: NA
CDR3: CASSLGAGDTEAFF
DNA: TGCGCCAGCAGCTTGGGGGCCGGGGACACTGAAGCTTTCTTT

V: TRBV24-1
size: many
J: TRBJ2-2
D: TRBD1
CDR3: CATSAWGQVFGTGELFF
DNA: TGTGCCACCAGTGCCTGGGGACAGGTCTTCGGCACCGGGGAGCTGTTTTTT

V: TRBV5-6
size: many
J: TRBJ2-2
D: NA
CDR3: CASSLAGRTGELFF
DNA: TGCGCCAGCAGCTTGGCCGGGCGTACCGGGGAGCTGTTTTTT

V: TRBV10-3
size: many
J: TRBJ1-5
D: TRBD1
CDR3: CAISGQGGQPQHF
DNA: TGTGCCATCAGTGGACAGGGCGGGCAGCCCCAGCATTTT

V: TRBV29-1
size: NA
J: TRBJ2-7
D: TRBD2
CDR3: CSAGRGLEQYF
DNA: TGCAGTGCTGGAAGGGGACTAGAGCAGTACTTC

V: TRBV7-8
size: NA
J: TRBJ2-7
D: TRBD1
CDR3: CAWCNNRGTGEQYF
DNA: TGTGCCTGGTGTAACAACAGGGGCACTGGCGAGCAGTACTTC

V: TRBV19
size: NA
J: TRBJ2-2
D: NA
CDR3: CASSMAGVKLDTGELFF
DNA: TGTGCCAGTAGTATGGCAGGGGTTAAGTTGGACACCGGGGAGCTGTTTTTT

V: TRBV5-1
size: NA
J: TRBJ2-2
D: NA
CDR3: CASSLGQLSGELFF
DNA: TGCGCCAGCAGCTTGGGACAGCTGTCTGGGGAGCTGTTTTTT

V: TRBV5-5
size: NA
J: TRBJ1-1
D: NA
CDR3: CASSLEVRNTEAFF
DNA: TGTGCCAGCAGCTTGGAGGTACGCAACACTGAAGCTTTCTTT